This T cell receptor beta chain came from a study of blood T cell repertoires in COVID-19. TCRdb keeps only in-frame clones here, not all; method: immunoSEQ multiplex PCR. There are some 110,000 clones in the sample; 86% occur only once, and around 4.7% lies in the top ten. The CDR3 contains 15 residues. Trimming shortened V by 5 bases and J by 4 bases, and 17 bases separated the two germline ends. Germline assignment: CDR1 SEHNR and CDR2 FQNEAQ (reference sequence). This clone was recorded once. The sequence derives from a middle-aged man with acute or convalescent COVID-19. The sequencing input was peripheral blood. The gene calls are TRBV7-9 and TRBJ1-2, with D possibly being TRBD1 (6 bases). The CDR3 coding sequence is TGTGCCAGCAGCCCGATGGGGGCCCAATTCTATGGCTACACCTTC. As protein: CASSPMGAQFYGYTF.